This TCR beta chain was profiled in a study of blood T cells in healthy people across ages. The overall study: When template switching was applied, about one barcoded beta molecule was captured per two T cells.

The draw of peripheral blood yielded ten milliliters from each donor. To note about this clonotype: What it recognizes is unknown.

Overall study results and limits: Roughly linear age-related decline in beta diversity appeared, significant by age approximately 40. A conclusive naive versus antigen-experienced comparison was prevented by the unsorted PBMCs.

A second PCR of 7 to 11 cycles used a sample-barcoded 5' primer and a J-beta primer mix. One entry per CDR3 protein results from TCRdb running MiXCR on the 5' RACE reads. The table has about 1 million distinct CDR3 sequences, under 45% seen once. There are 14 residues in the CDR3. V lost 6 bases and J lost 4; bases outside the gene matches: 9. Germline V lookup: CDR1 DFQATT, CDR2 SNEGSKA (reference sequence). The J gene is TRBJ2-5, the V gene TRBV20-1; 9 nucleotides agree with TRBD1. The receptor was isolated from a woman in her sixties or seventies in good health. Material: blood. The CDR3 reads CSAPEDRGGETQYF. CDR3 DNA sequence: TGCAGTGCCCCAGAGGACAGGGGAGGAGAGACCCAGTACTTC.